Below are 17 T cell receptor beta chains sequenced from a single sample in a study of blood T cells in healthy people across ages. A second PCR of roughly 7 to 11 cycles used a sample-barcoded 5' primer and a J-beta primer mix. TCRdb re-analysed the 5' RACE reads in MiXCR, keeping a single row per CDR3 protein. The sample lists approximately 680,000 distinct CDR3 sequences, approximately 29% seen once, with roughly 14% in the top ten. Sample: blood. The receptor set was obtained from a woman of 80 years or more in good health.

This clonotype was recorded many times. The chain is built from TRBV5-1 and TRBJ2-7; tentative D call: TRBD1 (6 bases). Trimming shortened V by 0 bases and J by 5 bases, and 15 bases separated the two germline ends. This CDR3 region has 15 residues. CDR1 is SGHRS, CDR2 YFSETQ, per germline. This CDR3 reads CASSLGSTGINEQYF. In DNA, the CDR3 is TGCGCCAGCAGCTTGGGTTCTACAGGGATCAACGAGCAGTACTTC.

This clonotype was seen many times. The chain has TRBV12-3 or TRBV12-4 and TRBJ1-2; D uncertain. This CDR3 is built from 12 residues. The V gene lost 3 bases and the J gene lost 5 bases, with 7 bases spanning the gap. The CDR3: CASSLYSYGYTF. CDR3 nucleotide sequence: TGTGCCAGCAGTTTGTACAGTTATGGCTACACCTTC.

J is TRBJ2-3 and V is TRBV28; D is unresolved. Germline CDR1 reads MDHEN; CDR2 reads SYDVKM. The length of the CDR3 is 13 residues. The V gene lost 6 bases and the J gene lost 2 bases, with 9 bases spanning the gap. The CDR3 loop reads CASRPRLTDTQYF. CDR3 coding DNA: TGTGCCAGCAGACCTCGACTCACAGATACGCAGTATTTT.

Turning to this clonotype: A much more abundant neighbour one base away suggests this may be a read error. The J gene is TRBJ1-5, the V gene TRBV28; TRBD1 aligns across 8 bases. The length of the CDR3 is 15 residues. J lost 6 bases, V lost 6 bases, and 10 bases had no gene match. Germline V gene sequence: CDR1 MDHEN, CDR2 SYDVKM. The CDR3, as DNA: TGTGCCAGCAGCCGACAGGGGTTTGGGGTTCAGCCCCAGCATTTT. Protein sequence: CASSRQGFGVQPQHF. The complete variable domain, with remaining parts taken from reference TRBV28 and TRBJ1-5, reads DVKVTQSSRYLVKRTGEKVFLECVQDMDHENMFWYRQDPGLGLRLIYFSYDVKMKEKGDIPEGYSVSREKKERFSLILESASTNQTSMYLCASSRQGFGVQPQHFGDGTRLSIL.

This chain connects TRBV7-2 to TRBJ2-5; 9 nucleotides agree with TRBD1. TRBJ2-7 explains the end of the DNA better; the J call may be wrong. Germline CDR1 SGHTA, CDR2 FQGNSA. This CDR3 region has 14 residues. CDR3: CASSSGQGNDEQYF. In nucleotides, the CDR3 is TGTGCCAGCAGCTCGGGACAGGGTAACGACGAGCAGTACTTC.

This clonotype was detected many times. The chain combines TRBV12-3 or TRBV12-4 with TRBJ2-1, with 7 bases identical to TRBD1. After removal of 4 bases from V and 3 bases from J, the junction contained 6 bases not matched to a gene. This CDR3 spans 15 amino acids. The CDR3 spells CASSSRTGYYNEQFF. The CDR3 nucleotides are TGTGCCAGCAGTTCGCGGACAGGTTACTACAATGAGCAGTTCTTC.

The DNA of the CDR3 is TGCGCCAGCGGTTTGGAGACTAGCGGGAGTTGGGGCACCTACGAGCAGTACTTC. Protein: CASGLETSGSWGTYEQYF. The rearrangement joins TRBV10-2 to TRBJ2-7, with 12 positions matching TRBD2. CDR1 is WSHSY and CDR2 is SAAADI in the germline V gene. V gave up 8 bases and J gave up 2 bases; unmatched junction bases: 16. CDR3 length equals 18 residues.

The chain joins TRBV20-1 to TRBJ2-7, with D hard to call. The germline gives CDR1 DFQATT, CDR2 SNEGSKA (reference sequence). V was trimmed by 2 bases and J by 0 bases, leaving 14 bases between them. This CDR3 contains 15 residues. CDR3 in DNA: TGCAGTGCTAGAAGGGAAGCAGGAAGCTCCTACGAGCAGTACTTC. Amino acid sequence: CSARREAGSSYEQYF.

Many counts were recorded for this clonotype. The rearrangement links TRBV5-1 to TRBJ2-3; 8 positions agree with TRBD2. Germline trimming cut 4 bases from V and 3 bases from J; bases unmatched to any gene: 7. This CDR3 has 15 amino acids. Germline loops: CDR1 SGHRS, CDR2 YFSETQ. In DNA, the CDR3 is TGCGCCAGCAGCCCGGGGGGGCCCAGTACAGATACGCAGTATTTT. Translating gives CASSPGGPSTDTQYF.

The CDR3 sequence is CASSLALTTRTSYNEQYF. DNA of the CDR3: TGTGCCAGCAGTTTAGCGCTGACTACCCGCACCTCCTACAATGAGCAGTACTTC. The chain carries TRBV12-3 or TRBV12-4 and TRBJ2-1; perhaps TRBD2 as D (5 bases). The end of the DNA is better explained by TRBJ2-7, so the J call may be wrong. This CDR3 contains 18 residues.

This clonotype appeared many times. V is TRBV12-3 or TRBV12-4 and J is TRBJ1-1, with D uncertain. With 3 bases removed from V and 1 base from J, the gap between germline ends came to 9 bases. CDR3 length: 14 amino acids. CDR3 bases: TGTGCCAGCAGTTTGCCACTTGAGAACACTGAAGCTTTCTTT. This codes for CASSLPLENTEAFF.

The J gene is TRBJ2-3, the V gene TRBV9; 12 nucleotides line up with TRBD2. The CDR3 covers 18 residues. The germline gives CDR1 SGDLS, CDR2 YYNGEE. The trim removed 1 base at V and 0 bases at J, leaving 6 bases unmatched. The CDR3 loop is CASSVRASGGASTDTQYF. In nucleotides, the CDR3 is TGTGCCAGCAGCGTACGGGCTAGCGGGGGGGCCAGCACAGATACGCAGTATTTT.

This clonotype appeared a single time. The V and J genes are TRBV5-1 and TRBJ1-1; TRBD1 might be the D (6 bases). CDR1 is SGHRS, CDR2 YFSETQ, per germline. This CDR3 contains 14 residues. V lost 6 bases and J 4 bases, leaving 16 bases between the germline ends. The CDR3 DNA follows: TGCGCCAGCAACAACCAGGGGCTGGGCACTGAAGCTTTCTTT. Residues: CASNNQGLGTEAFF. Variable domain in full (rest from reference TRBV5-1 and TRBJ1-1): KAGVTQTPRYLIKTRGQQVTLSCSPISGHRSVSWYQQTPGQGLQFLFEYFSETQRNKGNFPGRFSGRQFSNSRSEMNVSTLELGDSALYLCASNNQGLGTEAFFGQGTRLTVV.

In this sample, this clonotype turned up a few times. The CDR3 loop is CASSLEGNSEKLFF. The DNA for the CDR3 is TGTGCCAGCAGCTTAGAAGGGAATAGTGAAAAACTGTTTTTT. The chain employs TRBV7-9 and TRBJ1-4; D gene ambiguous. This CDR3 spans 14 amino acids. The ends were cut back, 1 base at V and 7 bases at J, with 10 bases in the middle. Germline CDR1 and CDR2: SEHNR and FQNEAQ (reference sequence).

This clonotype was detected ten times or more. The CDR3 sequence is CSANPAGESTDTQYF. CDR3 DNA sequence: TGCAGTGCTAATCCAGCGGGGGAAAGCACAGATACGCAGTATTTT. This chain connects TRBV20-1 to TRBJ2-3, with 8 positions matching TRBD2. The CDR3 is 15 amino acids. The germline V gene encodes CDR1 DFQATT and CDR2 SNEGSKA (reference sequence). V trimming: 4 bases; J trimming: 0 bases; junction bases outside the gene matches: 6.

There are many counts of this clonotype. V and J are TRBV6-1 and TRBJ2-7; a weak D match, TRBD2 (6 bases). This CDR3 contains 13 residues. V was pared by 6 bases and J by 3 bases, with 12 bases between. Germline V gives CDR1 MNHNS, CDR2 SASEGT. CDR3 amino acids: CASSGGARYEQYF. CDR3 sequence (DNA): TGTGCCAGCAGCGGCGGGGCCCGCTACGAGCAGTACTTC.

As for this clonotype: A much larger clone lies one base from this, so it may be a read error. V is TRBV2 and J is TRBJ2-6; perhaps TRBD1 as D (5 bases). This CDR3 contains 12 residues. The germline V gene has CDR1 SNHLY and CDR2 FYNNEI. The CDR3 here is CASSVGANVRTF. CDR3 bases: TGTGCCAGCAGTGTTGGGGCCAACGTCCGGACTTTC. Complete variable domain (other parts from reference TRBV2 and TRBJ2-6): EPEVTQTPSHQVTQMGQEVILRCVPISNHLYFYWYRQILGQKVEFLVSFYNNEISEKSEIFDDQFSVERPDGSNFTLKIRSTKLEDSAMYFCASSVGANVRTFGAGSRLTVL.